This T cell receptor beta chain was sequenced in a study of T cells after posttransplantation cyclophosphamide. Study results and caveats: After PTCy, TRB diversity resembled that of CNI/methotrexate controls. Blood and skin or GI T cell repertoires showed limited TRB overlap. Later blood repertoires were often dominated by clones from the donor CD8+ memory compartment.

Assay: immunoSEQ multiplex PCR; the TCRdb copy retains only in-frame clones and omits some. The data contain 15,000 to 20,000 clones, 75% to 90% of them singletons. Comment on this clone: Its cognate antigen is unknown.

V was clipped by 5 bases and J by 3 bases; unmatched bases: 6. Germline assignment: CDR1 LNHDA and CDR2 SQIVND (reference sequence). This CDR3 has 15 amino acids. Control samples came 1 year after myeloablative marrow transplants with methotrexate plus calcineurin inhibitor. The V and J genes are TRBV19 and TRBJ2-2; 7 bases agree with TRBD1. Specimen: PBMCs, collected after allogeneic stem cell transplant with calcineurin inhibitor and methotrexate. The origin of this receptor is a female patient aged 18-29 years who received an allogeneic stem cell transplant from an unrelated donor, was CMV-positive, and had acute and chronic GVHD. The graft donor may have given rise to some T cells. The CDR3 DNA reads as TGTGCCAGTAGTCTTAGGGGGCGCGACACCGGGGAGCTGTTTTTT. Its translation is CASSLRGRDTGELFF.